This TCR beta chain was identified in a study of blood T cells in healthy people across ages. Study-wide results and caveats: Diversity estimates from one million T cells were considered underestimates. Observed TCR beta diversity per million T cells went down as age went up. This fall followed a roughly linear course with age.

A sample-barcoded 5' primer and a J-beta primer mix were used in a second PCR of roughly 7 to 11 cycles. TCRdb reprocessed the 5' RACE reads with MiXCR, giving one entry per CDR3 protein. The data contain hundreds of thousands of distinct CDR3 sequences, approximately 30% of them singletons. This CDR3 is 13 amino acids long. Germline CDR1 SEHNR, CDR2 FQNEAQ (reference sequence). Comment on this clonotype: Antigen specificity is unknown.

Extractions gave at least 5 micrograms of total RNA per sample. This clonotype was obtained from a woman aged 80 or older in good health. The chain joins TRBV7-9 to TRBJ2-4; TRBD1 or TRBD2 may be the D gene (5 bases each). The better agreement between TRBJ2-7 and the DNA end casts doubt on the J call. Material for sequencing was blood. The CDR3 DNA is TGTGCCAGCAGCTTTGAGGGACCGTACGAGCAGTACTTC. Translating gives CASSFEGPYEQYF.